One and the same sample provided the 4 T cell receptor beta chains below, sequenced in a study of identical twins (dated by TCRdb to the mid-2010s). Receptor libraries were prepared by 5' RACE. Sequencing used an Illumina HiSeq 2000. TCRdb applied fastp at Q25 and MiXCR to the public reads, then kept only in-frame beta chains. Every distinct CDR3 protein forms one entry, paired with its most common genes and DNA. The sample profile shows 200,000 to 250,000 distinct CDR3 sequences; roughly a tenth of them were found once. The ten top clones hold about 9.1% of the sample. Sequencing used memory T cells sorted from blood. The cell subset or site label on this specimen signifies: CD45RO+ enriched T cells. These receptors all come from a man aged 45-60 years in good health.

The CDR3 region is CSARDLLAGAYNEQFF. CDR3 nucleotide sequence: TGCAGTGCTAGAGATTTGCTAGCGGGGGCATACAATGAGCAGTTCTTC. The chain carries TRBV20-1 and TRBJ2-1; 10 bases are shared with TRBD2. Germline V gives CDR1 DFQATT, CDR2 SNEGSKA (reference sequence). Germline trimming cut 0 bases from V and 4 bases from J; bases unmatched to any gene: 6. The CDR3 contains 16 residues.

This clonotype was detected only a few times. This chain uses TRBV5-1 with TRBJ2-1; TRBD2 matches at 10 bases. CDR1 is SGHRS and CDR2 is YFSETQ in the germline V gene. The ends lost 5 bases at V and 9 bases at J; junction bases unmatched: 8. The CDR3 runs to 14 residues. The CDR3 coding sequence is TGCGCCAGCAGACCTAGCGGGGGAGGGGGTGAGCAGTTCTTC. Translation gives CASRPSGGGGEQFF.

This clonotype was seen only a few times. This chain joins TRBV2 and TRBJ2-1; D is uncertain. The V gene's germline CDR1 is SNHLY and CDR2 FYNNEI. CDR3 length: 15 amino acids. The V gene lost 4 bases and the J gene lost 5 bases, with 15 bases spanning the gap. CDR3 in DNA: TGTGCCAGCAGTGGAGTGGGCGGATGGGACAATGAGCAGTTCTTC. Encoded protein: CASSGVGGWDNEQFF. Using reference TRBV2 and TRBJ2-1 for the parts outside the CDR3, the full variable domain is EPEVTQTPSHQVTQMGQEVILRCVPISNHLYFYWYRQILGQKVEFLVSFYNNEISEKSEIFDDQFSVERPDGSNFTLKIRSTKLEDSAMYFCASSGVGGWDNEQFFGPGTRLTVL.

This clonotype was detected a few times. V usage is TRBV2 and J usage is TRBJ1-1, with D unclear. V lost 8 bases, J lost 1 base, and 8 bases lay in between. The CDR3 extends over 12 amino acids. The germline V gene encodes CDR1 SNHLY and CDR2 FYNNEI. CDR3 loop: CASCQSNTEAFF. CDR3 nucleotide sequence: TGTGCCAGCTGCCAGTCGAACACTGAAGCTTTCTTT.